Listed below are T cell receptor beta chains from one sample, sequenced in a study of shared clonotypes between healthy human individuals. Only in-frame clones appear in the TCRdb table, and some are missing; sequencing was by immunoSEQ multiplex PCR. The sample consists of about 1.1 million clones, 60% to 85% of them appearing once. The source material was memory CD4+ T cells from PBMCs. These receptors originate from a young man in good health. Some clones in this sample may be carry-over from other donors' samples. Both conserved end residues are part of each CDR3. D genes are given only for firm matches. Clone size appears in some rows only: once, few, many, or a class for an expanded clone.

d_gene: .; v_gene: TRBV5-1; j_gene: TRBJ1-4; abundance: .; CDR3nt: TGCGCCAGCAGTAAGGACCCCCGTAGTGAAAAACTGTTTTTT; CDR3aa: CASSKDPRSEKLFF
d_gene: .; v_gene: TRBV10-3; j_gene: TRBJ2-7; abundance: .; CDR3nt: TGTGCCATCAGTGAGTCAGGCGGACAAGCCTACGAGCAGTACTTC; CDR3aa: CAISESGGQAYEQYF
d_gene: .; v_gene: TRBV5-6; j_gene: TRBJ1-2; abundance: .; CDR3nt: TGTGCCAGCAACACCCAGGGCACCCGGAGGGGCTACACCTTC; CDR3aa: CASNTQGTRRGYTF
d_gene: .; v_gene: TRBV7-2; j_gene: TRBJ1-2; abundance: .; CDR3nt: TGTGCCAGCATCCCTGGGGGGAACGATGGCTACACCTTC; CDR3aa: CASIPGGNDGYTF
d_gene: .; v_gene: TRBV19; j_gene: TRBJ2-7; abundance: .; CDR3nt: TGTGCCAGTAGTCCCCAAGTCGAGGGATTCTACGAGCAGTACTTC; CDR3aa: CASSPQVEGFYEQYF
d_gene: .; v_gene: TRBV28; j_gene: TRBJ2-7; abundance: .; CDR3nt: TGTGCTTCCGGGGGACAATACGAGCAGTACTTC; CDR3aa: CASGGQYEQYF
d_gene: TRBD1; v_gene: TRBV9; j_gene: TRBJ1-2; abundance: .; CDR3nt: TGTGCCAGCAGCGGGAGGACAGGGGGGAATGGCTACACCTTC; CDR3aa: CASSGRTGGNGYTF
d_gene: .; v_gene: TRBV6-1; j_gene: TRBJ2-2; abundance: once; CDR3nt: TGTGCCAGCAGGGGGCGGAACACCGGGGAGCTGTTTTTT; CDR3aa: CASRGRNTGELFF
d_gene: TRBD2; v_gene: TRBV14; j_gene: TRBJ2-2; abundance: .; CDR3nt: TGTGCCAGCAGCCAAGGTGGGAGACTAGCGGGAGGACGAGTCACCGGGGAGCTGTTTTTT; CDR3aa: CASSQGGRLAGGRVTGELFF
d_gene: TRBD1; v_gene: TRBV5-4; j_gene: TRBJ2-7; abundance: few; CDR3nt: TGTGCCAGCAGCTTGATGAAGGGACAGAGCTACGAGCAGTACTTC; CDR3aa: CASSLMKGQSYEQYF
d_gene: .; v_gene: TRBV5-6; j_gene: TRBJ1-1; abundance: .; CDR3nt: TGTGCCAGCAGCTTGTATACAACTGAAGCTTTCTTT; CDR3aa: CASSLYTTEAFF
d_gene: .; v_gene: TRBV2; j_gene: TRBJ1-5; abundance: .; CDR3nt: TGTGCCAGCAGCCCAGGGCGTGGACAGCCCCAGCATTTT; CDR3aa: CASSPGRGQPQHF
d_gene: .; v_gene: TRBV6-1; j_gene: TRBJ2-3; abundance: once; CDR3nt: TGTGCCAACAACGGGGGGCGCAGTTTGGATACGCAGTATTTT; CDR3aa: CANNGGRSLDTQYF
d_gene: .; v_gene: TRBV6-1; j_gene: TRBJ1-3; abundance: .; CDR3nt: TGTGCCAGCTTTTTGTCCTCTGGAAACACCATATATTTT; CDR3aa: CASFLSSGNTIYF
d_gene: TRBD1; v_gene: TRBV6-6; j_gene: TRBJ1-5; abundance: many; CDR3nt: TGTGCCAGCAGTTTCTACGGGACAGGGGGCAATCAGCCCCAGCATTTT; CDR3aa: CASSFYGTGGNQPQHF
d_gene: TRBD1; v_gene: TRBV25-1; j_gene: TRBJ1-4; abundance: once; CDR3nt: TGTGCCAGCAGTCCTACAGGGGGCGGAAATGGTGAAAAACTGTTTTTT; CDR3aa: CASSPTGGGNGEKLFF
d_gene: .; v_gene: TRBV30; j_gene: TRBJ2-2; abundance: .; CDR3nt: TGTGCCTGGAGTGTACAAGCCAGGGAGCTGTTTTTT; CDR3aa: CAWSVQARELFF
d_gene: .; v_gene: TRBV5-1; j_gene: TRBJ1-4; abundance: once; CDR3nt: TGCGCCAGTTCCTTGGGGGATAGCACTAATGAAAAACTGTTTTTT; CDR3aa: CASSLGDSTNEKLFF
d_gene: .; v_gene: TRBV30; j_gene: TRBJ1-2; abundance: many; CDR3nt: TGTGCCTGGACCATGGACGGCGGAGGCTACACCTTC; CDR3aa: CAWTMDGGGYTF
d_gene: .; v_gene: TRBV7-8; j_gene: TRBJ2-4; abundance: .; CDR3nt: TGTGCCAGCAGCTTCTACGGGGATAGCGGCAAAAACATTCAGTACTTC; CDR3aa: CASSFYGDSGKNIQYF
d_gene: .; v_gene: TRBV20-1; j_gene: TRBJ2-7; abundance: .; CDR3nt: TGCAGTGCACGAACTGGCTACGAGCAGTACTTC; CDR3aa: CSARTGYEQYF
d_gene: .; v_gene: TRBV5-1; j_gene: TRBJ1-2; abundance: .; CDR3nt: TGCGCCAGCAGCCGGCGGGACTATGGCTACACCTTC; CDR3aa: CASSRRDYGYTF
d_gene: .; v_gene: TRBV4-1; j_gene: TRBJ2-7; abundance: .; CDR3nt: TGCGCCAGCAGCCAAGATCGAGCAGCAGTGGCCTACGAGCAGTACTTC; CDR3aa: CASSQDRAAVAYEQYF
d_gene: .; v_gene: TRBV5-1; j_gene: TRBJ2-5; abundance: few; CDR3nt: TGCGCCAGCAGCTTGGGAGCTTTGGGTAGCCAAGAGACCCAGTACTTC; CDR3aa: CASSLGALGSQETQYF
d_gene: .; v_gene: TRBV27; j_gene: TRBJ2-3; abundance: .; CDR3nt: TGTGCCAGCAGTTTAAAGCGCACAGATACGCAGTATTTT; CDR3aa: CASSLKRTDTQYF
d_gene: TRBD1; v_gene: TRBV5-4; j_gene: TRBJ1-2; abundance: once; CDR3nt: TGTGCCAGCAGCCCACTCCTTGGACAGGGGGATGGCTACACCTTC; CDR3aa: CASSPLLGQGDGYTF
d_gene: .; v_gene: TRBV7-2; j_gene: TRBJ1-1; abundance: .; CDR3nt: TGTGCCAGCAGCCCCAATGGACCGATCACTGAAGCTTTCTTT; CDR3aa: CASSPNGPITEAFF
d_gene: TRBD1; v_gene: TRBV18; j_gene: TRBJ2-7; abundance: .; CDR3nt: TGTGCCAGCTCACCTATCCGAACAGGGGTCGAGCAGTACTTC; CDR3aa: CASSPIRTGVEQYF
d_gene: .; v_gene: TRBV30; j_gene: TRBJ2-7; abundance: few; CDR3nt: TGTGCCTGGAGTGTAGGTGTAGCGGTCGAGCAGTACTTC; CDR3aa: CAWSVGVAVEQYF
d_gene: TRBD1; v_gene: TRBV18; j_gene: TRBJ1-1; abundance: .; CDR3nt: TGTGCCAGCTCACCGACCCCCAGGACAGGAGGGATTGGCGCTTTCTTT; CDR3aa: CASSPTPRTGGIGAFF
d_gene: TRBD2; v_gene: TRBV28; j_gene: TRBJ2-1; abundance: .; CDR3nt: TGTGCCAGCAACCCCCGGACCGGGACTAGCGGGCGAAGCAATGAGCAGTTCTTC; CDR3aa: CASNPRTGTSGRSNEQFF
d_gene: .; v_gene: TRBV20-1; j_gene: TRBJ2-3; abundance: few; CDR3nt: TGCAGTGCCGCTAGCACAGATACGCAGTATTTT; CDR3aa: CSAASTDTQYF
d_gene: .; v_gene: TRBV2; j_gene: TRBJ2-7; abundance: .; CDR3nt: TGTGCCAGCAGGTACAGCTACGAGCAGTACTTC; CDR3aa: CASRYSYEQYF
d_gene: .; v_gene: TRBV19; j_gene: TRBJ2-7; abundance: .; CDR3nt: TGTGCCAGTAGTTCGGACCGGAGCCTCGGGGGCGAGCAGTACTTC; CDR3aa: CASSSDRSLGGEQYF
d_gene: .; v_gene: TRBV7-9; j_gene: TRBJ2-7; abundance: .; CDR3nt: TGTGCCGCCGGTCTGGGGGATAGCAGCCACGAGCAGTACTTC; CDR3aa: CAAGLGDSSHEQYF
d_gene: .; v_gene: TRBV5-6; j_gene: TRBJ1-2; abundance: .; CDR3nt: TGTGCCAGCAGCTTGAGAGGTGGGCGGGGAGCAGGGATTGACTATGGCTACACCTTC; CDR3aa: CASSLRGGRGAGIDYGYTF
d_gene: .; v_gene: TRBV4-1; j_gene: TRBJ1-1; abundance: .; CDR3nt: TGCGCCAGCAGCCAGGGCCCCGGAGGGTTTGCCACTGAAGCTTTCTTT; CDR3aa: CASSQGPGGFATEAFF
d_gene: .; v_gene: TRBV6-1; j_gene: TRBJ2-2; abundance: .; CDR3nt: TGTGCCAGCAGCTATAGCGGCCTAAACACCGGGGAGCTGTTTTTT; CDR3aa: CASSYSGLNTGELFF
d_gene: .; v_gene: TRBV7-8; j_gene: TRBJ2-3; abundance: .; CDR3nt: TGTGCCAGCAGCTTAGGTCTGGGGGGTACGCAGTATTTT; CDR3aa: CASSLGLGGTQYF
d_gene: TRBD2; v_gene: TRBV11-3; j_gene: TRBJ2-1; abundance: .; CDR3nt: TGTGCCAGCAGCCATGGGCGGGGGACTACCGGACCGCGGAATGAGCAGTTCTTC; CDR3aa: CASSHGRGTTGPRNEQFF
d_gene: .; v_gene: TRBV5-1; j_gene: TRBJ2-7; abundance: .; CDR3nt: TGCGCCAGCAGATCAACAACCACCGGCTACGAGCAGTACTTC; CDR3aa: CASRSTTTGYEQYF
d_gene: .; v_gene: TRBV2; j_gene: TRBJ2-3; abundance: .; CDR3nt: TGTGCCAGCAAGGGGCAGACCACAGATACGCAGTATTTT; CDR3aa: CASKGQTTDTQYF
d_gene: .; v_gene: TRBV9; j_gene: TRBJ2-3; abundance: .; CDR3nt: TGTGCCAGCAGCCCTGGCACAGGGACAGATACGCAGTATTTT; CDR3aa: CASSPGTGTDTQYF
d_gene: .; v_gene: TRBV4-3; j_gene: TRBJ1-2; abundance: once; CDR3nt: TGCGCCAGCAGCCGAGATGGGACGGCAATCTATGGCTACACCTTC; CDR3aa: CASSRDGTAIYGYTF
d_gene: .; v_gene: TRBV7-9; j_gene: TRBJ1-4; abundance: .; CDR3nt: TGTGCCAGCAGCTTAGCAGGGCCCGTTGGGGAAAAACTGTTTTTT; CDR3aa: CASSLAGPVGEKLFF